Following are 32 T cell receptor beta chains from one sample sequenced in a study of technical replicates of blood from a handful of donors. Sequencing used immunoSEQ multiplex PCR; TCRdb keeps in-frame clones, though not all of them. The table has about 100,000 clones, 90% to 96% seen once. Material: T cells isolated from PBMCs. Receptors originate from a human donor in good health.

The chain employs TRBV4-2 and TRBJ1-5; D is possibly TRBD1 (5 bases). V dropped 4 bases and J dropped 1 base, with 20 bases sitting between them. The CDR3 consists of 18 residues. CDR1 is LGHNA and CDR2 is YNFKEQ in the germline V gene. CDR3 in amino acids: CASSPRVTGGGSNQPQHF. CDR3 in DNA: TGTGCCAGCAGCCCTAGGGTAACGGGGGGAGGGAGCAATCAGCCCCAGCATTTT.

This chain connects TRBV19 to TRBJ2-5; maybe TRBD2 (6 bases). CDR1 is LNHDA and CDR2 is SQIVND in the germline V gene (reference sequence). This CDR3 comprises 16 residues. V was shortened by 7 bases and J by 5 bases, with 23 bases between the two germline ends. This chain's CDR3 is CASTRAGLTRGETQYF. CDR3 in DNA: TGTGCCAGTACCCGAGCCGGTCTTACCCGGGGGGAGACCCAGTACTTC.

A few counts support this clone. This chain joins TRBV2 and TRBJ1-1; 8 bases agree with TRBD1. The CDR3 consists of 11 residues. Germline CDR1 SNHLY, CDR2 FYNNEI. Trimming took 10 bases from V and 4 from J; bases not matched to a gene: 2. The CDR3 here is CAIDRGTEAFF. The DNA for the CDR3 is TGTGCCATAGACAGGGGCACTGAAGCTTTCTTT.

This sequence joins TRBV5-8 and TRBJ1-5; no reliable D call. V shed 4 bases and J shed 6 bases, with 17 bases lying between them. The CDR3 is made up of 15 amino acids. Germline V CDR1 and CDR2: SGHTS, YDEGEE. The CDR3 DNA follows: TGTGCCAGCAGCCGCAGGTCACAGCAGGCTCAGCCCCAGCATTTT. Protein sequence: CASSRRSQQAQPQHF.

This chain uses TRBV11-3 with TRBJ2-4; TRBD2 is a possible D gene (5 bases). Trimming removed 2 bases from V and 0 bases from J, with 8 bases in between. Per the germline V gene, CDR1 is SGHNT and CDR2 is YENEEA. This CDR3 region has 15 residues. CDR3 region: CASSLRGLAKNIQYF. Here the CDR3 DNA reads TGTGCCAGCAGCTTACGGGGATTAGCCAAAAACATTCAGTACTTC.

The gene calls are TRBV5-8 and TRBJ2-7; D is possibly TRBD1 (5 bases). The germline CDR1 and CDR2 sequences are SGHTS and YDEGEE. Trimming removed 0 bases at V and 6 bases at J, with 22 bases between. This CDR3 is 17 amino acids long. The CDR3 region is CASSLEQGSITSAEQYF. The CDR3 bases are TGTGCCAGCAGCTTGGAGCAGGGTTCAATTACATCCGCCGAGCAGTACTTC.

V gene TRBV5-1 combines with J gene TRBJ2-3; 15 bases fit TRBD2. This CDR3 has 17 amino acids. Unmatched junction bases numbered 9, after V lost 4 bases and J lost 6 bases. CDR1 is SGHRS, CDR2 YFSETQ, per germline. CDR3 DNA sequence: TGCGCCAGCAGCGCAGGGACTAGCGGGGGGCCGGGGGATACGCAGTATTTT. It encodes CASSAGTSGGPGDTQYF.

The rearrangement uses TRBV19 and TRBJ1-4, with 9 nucleotides matching TRBD1. From germline, CDR1 is LNHDA and CDR2 SQIVND (reference sequence). Trimming cost V 4 bases and J 1 base; bases outside gene matches: 7. The CDR3 covers 17 residues. The DNA of the CDR3 is TGTGCCAGTAGTACCCGGGACAGGGTCTTAACTAATGAAAAACTGTTTTTT. Translated, it gives CASSTRDRVLTNEKLFF. Using reference TRBV19 and TRBJ1-4 for the parts outside the CDR3, the full variable domain is DGGITQSPKYLFRKEGQNVTLSCEQNLNHDAMYWYRQDPGQGLRLIYYSQIVNDFQKGDIAEGYSVSREKKESFPLTVTSAQKNPTAFYLCASSTRDRVLTNEKLFFGSGTQLSVL.

The genes are TRBV6-5 and TRBJ1-3; D unresolved. The CDR3 is 12 residues long. Germline loops: CDR1 MNHEY, CDR2 SVGAGI. V lost 8 bases to trimming and J lost 4 bases, with 9 bases between them. The CDR3 here is CASLSRGNTIYF. The CDR3 bases are TGTGCCAGCCTAAGCAGGGGAAACACCATATATTTT.

The gene calls are TRBV11-2 and TRBJ2-7, with 7 bases matching TRBD1. The trim removed 0 bases at V and 2 bases at J, leaving 1 base unmatched. Germline V gives CDR1 SGHAT, CDR2 FQNNGV. This CDR3 has 14 residues. The CDR3 loop is CASSLDRGTYEQYF. DNA of the CDR3: TGTGCCAGCAGCTTAGACAGGGGGACCTACGAGCAGTACTTC.

This clone was detected only once. The rearrangement uses TRBV6-4 and TRBJ1-1, with 12 positions matching TRBD1. Per germline, CDR1 MRHNA and CDR2 SNTAGT. CDR3 length: 17 amino acids. Losses at the gene ends were 6 bases for V and 4 bases for J; bases not matched to a gene: 12. CDR3 DNA: TGTGCCAGCAGACCGGGACAGGGGGCTTTGGGGGGCACTGAAGCTTTCTTT. Protein product: CASRPGQGALGGTEAFF.

This clone appeared a single time. The chain employs TRBV7-3 and TRBJ1-1; D is perhaps TRBD1 (5 bases). The CDR3 is 13 amino acids. The germline gives CDR1 SGHTA, CDR2 FQGTGA. Trimming pared 5 bases from V and 2 bases from J, leaving 9 bases between. CDR3 bases: TGTGCCAGCAGCGCAGACAGTAACACTGAAGCTTTCTTT. This translates into CASSADSNTEAFF.

V and J are TRBV28 and TRBJ2-1, with a weak D call TRBD2 (6 bases). Per the germline V gene, CDR1 is MDHEN and CDR2 is SYDVKM. Trimming left V 3 bases short and J 5 bases short, with 17 bases between. The CDR3 is made up of 16 amino acids. CDR3 sequence: CASSFATGTRNNEQFF. CDR3 nucleotide sequence: TGTGCCAGCAGTTTCGCCACCGGGACTCGAAACAATGAGCAGTTCTTC.

V usage is TRBV10-3 and J usage is TRBJ2-3; TRBD2 aligns across 16 bases. This CDR3 has 18 amino acids. V trimming: 6 bases; J trimming: 5 bases; junction bases outside the gene matches: 11. Germline V lookup: CDR1 ENHRY, CDR2 SYGVKD. This CDR3 is CAIRPGLAGGPGKDTQYF. CDR3 sequence (DNA): TGTGCCATCAGACCGGGACTAGCGGGAGGGCCGGGGAAAGATACGCAGTATTTT.

The chain recombines TRBV30 with TRBJ1-3, with TRBD1 identical over 7 bases. This CDR3 spans 15 amino acids. CDR1 is GTSNPN and CDR2 is SVGIG in the germline V gene (reference sequence). V shed 3 bases and J 0 bases; nucleotides not matched to a gene: 5. CDR3 protein: CAWRDRAYSGNTIYF. DNA of the CDR3: TGTGCCTGGAGAGACAGGGCATACTCTGGAAACACCATATATTTT.

The chain has TRBV5-1 and TRBJ1-2; the D gene is possibly TRBD1 (5 bases). CDR1 and CDR2 (germline): SGHRS, YFSETQ. The CDR3 runs 14 residues. Trimming took 6 bases from V and 2 from J, leaving 14 bases between them. CDR3 protein: CASTSEDNNYGYTF. CDR3 DNA sequence: TGCGCCAGCACTTCAGAGGACAACAACTATGGCTACACCTTC.

The chain couples TRBV5-4 to TRBJ1-1; 11 bases are shared with TRBD1. The CDR3 is 13 amino acids. CDR1 is SGHNT and CDR2 is YYREEE in the germline V gene (reference sequence). With V trimmed by 5 bases and J by 5 bases, 2 bases remained unmatched. In DNA form, the CDR3 reads TGTGCCAGCAGGGGACAGGGGGGAACTGAAGCTTTCTTT. Translating gives CASRGQGGTEAFF.

The chain is built from TRBV6-1 and TRBJ2-5; TRBD1 might be the D (5 bases). Germline assignment: CDR1 MNHNS and CDR2 SASEGT. V lost 3 bases to trimming and J lost 5 bases, with 19 bases between them. The CDR3 covers 16 residues. CDR3 sequence (DNA): TGTGCCAGCAGTGATGTTGTTAGGGGAATTGGGGAGACCCAGTACTTC. It translates to CASSDVVRGIGETQYF.

The chain is built from TRBV2 and TRBJ1-2; D gene ambiguous. Germline V gene lookup returns CDR1 SNHLY and CDR2 FYNNEI. The V gene lost 1 base and the J gene lost 8 bases, with 20 bases spanning the gap. This CDR3 has 16 residues. The CDR3 coding sequence is TGTGCCAGCAGTGAAGGGACGGAGGTTCGGGAGAAGGGCTACACCTTC. It specifies CASSEGTEVREKGYTF.

V and J are TRBV5-1 and TRBJ2-5; 7 bases align to TRBD2. The CDR3 sequence is 13 residues long. Germline V lookup: CDR1 SGHRS, CDR2 YFSETQ. Trimming removed 5 bases from V and 7 bases from J; junction bases left unmatched: 8. Here the CDR3 DNA reads TGCGCCAGCAGGGAAGCGGGCGGGAGGACCCAGTACTTC. Its translation: CASREAGGRTQYF.

V and J are TRBV7-3 and TRBJ2-2, with D maybe TRBD2 (6 bases). The CDR3 is made up of 16 amino acids. The V and J ends lost 3 bases and 3 bases respectively, with 14 bases between them. Germline lookup yields CDR1 SGHTA and CDR2 FQGTGA. The CDR3 region is CASSLGPGEDTGELFF. The CDR3 DNA reads TGTGCCAGCAGCTTGGGGCCGGGGGAGGACACCGGGGAGCTGTTTTTT. The full variable domain, with the rest looked up from reference TRBV7-3 and TRBJ2-2, is GAGVSQTPSNKVTEKGKYVELRCDPISGHTALYWYRQSLGQGPEFLIYFQGTGAADDSGLPNDRFFAVRPEGSVSTLKIQRTERGDSAVYLCASSLGPGEDTGELFFGEGSRLTVL.

The chain has TRBV5-6 and TRBJ2-3; no firm D call. The CDR3 is made up of 18 amino acids. Germline V gives CDR1 SGHDT, CDR2 YYEEEE. V was shortened by 3 bases and J by 0 bases, with 20 bases between the two germline ends. The chain's CDR3 is CASSSALFTEPSTDTQYF. The CDR3, as DNA: TGTGCCAGCAGCTCGGCCCTATTCACGGAGCCTAGCACAGATACGCAGTATTTT. The full variable domain, completed using reference TRBV5-6 and TRBJ2-3, is DAGVTQSPTHLIKTRGQQVTLRCSPKSGHDTVSWYQQALGQGPQFIFQYYEEEERQRGNFPDRFSGHQFPNYSSELNVNALLLGDSALYLCASSSALFTEPSTDTQYFGPGTRLTVL.

The V gene is TRBV6-1, the J gene TRBJ2-7, with 12 bases matching TRBD2. The CDR3 extends over 15 amino acids. CDR1 is MNHNS and CDR2 is SASEGT in the germline V gene. V gave up 7 bases and J gave up 1 base; unmatched junction bases: 5. The CDR3, as DNA: TGTGCCAGCATCCTAGCGGGGGGGGAGTCCTACGAGCAGTACTTC. It specifies CASILAGGESYEQYF.

The rearrangement links TRBV6-5 to TRBJ1-3, with 7 bases aligning to TRBD1. Germline lookup yields CDR1 MNHEY and CDR2 SVGAGI. The CDR3 has 13 amino acids. The V segment lost 8 bases and the J segment 2 bases; nucleotides outside the gene matches: 3. The CDR3 spells CASSDRTGNTIYF. The CDR3 bases are TGTGCCAGCTCGGACAGGACTGGAAACACCATATATTTT.

This chain joins TRBV7-8 and TRBJ2-1; TRBD1 aligns across 9 bases. This CDR3 is 17 amino acids long. V lost 2 bases, J lost 5 bases, and 10 bases stayed unmatched. Germline lookup yields CDR1 SGHVS and CDR2 FQNEAQ. Here the CDR3 reads CASSLPIWGDRDNEQFF. The CDR3 nucleotides are TGTGCCAGCAGCTTACCGATTTGGGGGGACAGGGACAATGAGCAGTTCTTC.

This rearrangement joins TRBV25-1 to TRBJ1-2; 7 bases are a match to TRBD1. Per germline, CDR1 MGHDK and CDR2 SYGVNS. This CDR3 is 16 amino acids long. The J segment lost 2 bases and the V segment lost 9 bases, leaving 15 bases of the junction unmatched. CDR3 residues: CARKWEDRKKNYGYTF. CDR3 DNA: TGTGCCAGGAAGTGGGAGGACAGGAAAAAAAACTATGGCTACACCTTC.

The rearrangement joins TRBV6-6 to TRBJ1-2, with unresolved D. Between the trimmed V and J ends, which lost 2 bases and 1 base, there was a span of 8 bases. This CDR3 is built from 14 residues. CDR1 MNHNY and CDR2 SVGAGI come from the germline V gene (reference sequence). The CDR3 is CASSYLAGNYGYTF. CDR3 bases: TGTGCCAGCAGTTACCTCGCCGGTAACTATGGCTACACCTTC.

The chain recombines TRBV18 with TRBJ1-1, with a possible D match to TRBD1 (6 bases). Trimming removed 2 bases from V and 6 bases from J, with 7 bases in between. Per germline, CDR1 KGHSH and CDR2 LQKENI. The length of the CDR3 is 12 residues. CDR3 in amino acids: CASSPSGAEAFF. CDR3 DNA: TGTGCCAGCTCACCATCAGGGGCTGAAGCTTTCTTT.

The CDR3 nucleotides are TGCGCCAGCAGCTTTATGCGGGGGGGTACCTACGAGCAGTACTTC. It is translated as CASSFMRGGTYEQYF. The genes are TRBV5-1 and TRBJ2-5; 9 bases match TRBD2. TRBJ2-7 explains the end of the DNA better; the J call may be wrong. Germline V gene lookup returns CDR1 SGHRS and CDR2 YFSETQ. The CDR3 runs 15 residues.

J is TRBJ1-6 and V is TRBV6-5; TRBD1 agrees at 8 bases. Germline values: CDR1 MNHEY, CDR2 SVGAGI. The V segment lost 6 bases and the J segment 9 bases; nucleotides outside the gene matches: 7. The CDR3 runs 14 residues. Written as DNA, the CDR3 is TGTGCCAGCAGACGGACAGGGATAGGTTCACCCCTCCACTTT. Amino acid sequence: CASRRTGIGSPLHF.

The V gene is TRBV29-1, the J gene TRBJ1-1; D might be TRBD1 (6 bases). V shed 2 bases and J shed 9 bases, with 16 bases lying between them. CDR3 size: 13 residues. Germline CDR1 reads SQVTM; CDR2 reads ANQGSEA. CDR3: CSVELYAGGQAFF. The CDR3 DNA reads TGCAGCGTTGAACTCTACGCGGGGGGGCAAGCTTTCTTT.

The gene calls are TRBV19 and TRBJ2-5; TRBD2 aligns across 7 bases. The CDR3 runs to 12 residues. With 8 bases clipped from V and 5 bases from J, the junction kept 5 bases outside the gene matches. Per germline, CDR1 LNHDA and CDR2 SQIVND (reference sequence). CDR3 nucleotides: TGTGCCAGTGGGGGGGTTCGGGAGACCCAGTACTTC. Amino acid sequence: CASGGVRETQYF.